Listed below are T cell receptor beta chains from one sample, sequenced in a study of T-cell memory formation after mild COVID-19. TCRdb fed the 5' RACE reads into MiXCR, producing one record per CDR3 protein. The data show about 350,000 distinct CDR3 sequences, around 13% seen once. Sequencing input: PBMCs or a T cell subset sorted from them (not recorded which). Every receptor here comes from a man aged 18 to 30 who had mild COVID-19 (a few samples of this study predate the infection). Cell type and time point are not known. The conserved cysteine and the conserved F or W are not part of the CDR3 here. Fields, in order: V gene, J gene, clone size, CDR3 protein. Clone size appears in some rows only: once, few, many, or a class for an expanded clone.

>TRBV3-1|TRBJ2-1|-
ASSQASQYEQF
>TRBV7-9|TRBJ2-2|-
ASSLPTGWGTGELF
>TRBV5-1|TRBJ2-1|few
ASSSASGPHNEQF
>TRBV20-1|TRBJ1-2|-
SAPVGASSYT
>TRBV12-3/TRBV12-4|TRBJ1-3|-
ASRGGGNTIY
>TRBV7-3|TRBJ1-1|-
ASSLGARSNTEAF
>TRBV4-3|TRBJ1-6|few
ASSHLAPKSSYNSPLH
>TRBV7-6|TRBJ1-4|few
ASSQTGRLF
>TRBV12-3/TRBV12-4|TRBJ2-5|few
ASSLNNQETQY
>TRBV20-1|TRBJ2-5|few
SGGAGGTPETQY
>TRBV19|TRBJ1-5|-
ASGDRRRNQPQH
>TRBV25-1|TRBJ2-7|few
ASSEPYRGAYEQY
>TRBV7-7|TRBJ2-1|-
ASSLNGGGDEQF
>TRBV5-1|TRBJ2-1|-
ASSLERGAGSYNEQF
>TRBV6-5|TRBJ1-3|many
ASSYGYGNTIY
>TRBV5-6|TRBJ1-5|-
ASSRRLNQPQH
>TRBV6-6|TRBJ1-1|few
ASREAGEAF
>TRBV2|TRBJ2-2|-
ASSRDTYTGELF
>TRBV6-2/TRBV6-3|TRBJ2-7|-
ASGDRDRQLYEQY
>TRBV2|TRBJ1-1|-
ASSESLGAF
>TRBV6-6|TRBJ1-1|many
ASSYQGGGTEAF
>TRBV13|TRBJ2-7|-
ASSERGNEQY
>TRBV7-9|TRBJ2-2|few
ASSLNPRTGQLTGELF
>TRBV30|TRBJ1-2|-
AWSVSGTGYGYT
>TRBV4-3|TRBJ1-3|-
ASSQGWDRGNTIY
>TRBV5-5|TRBJ2-4|few
ASSLDRPNAWDIQY
>TRBV30|TRBJ2-3|few
AWSVGGVTDTQY